This TCR beta chain appears in the sequencing data of a study of blood T cell repertoires in COVID-19. Only in-frame clones appear in the TCRdb table, and some are missing; sequencing was by immunoSEQ multiplex PCR. The table has under 250,000 clones, approximately 86% seen once. This CDR3 has 16 residues. The germline gives CDR1 SGHDT, CDR2 YYEEEE. Trimming cost V 0 bases and J 6 bases, with 15 bases left between them. This TCR was recovered from a woman aged 30 to 39 with acute COVID-19. The chain carries TRBV5-6 and TRBJ2-2; D may be TRBD2 (6 bases). Sequenced material: PBMCs or T cells enriched from blood (not recorded which). The chain's CDR3 is CASSLGLGRSAGELFF. The CDR3 DNA reads as TGTGCCAGCAGCTTGGGACTAGGAAGGTCCGCCGGGGAGCTGTTTTTT.